These T cell receptor beta chains were read from a single sample in a study of blood T cell repertoires in COVID-19. Using immunoSEQ multiplex PCR, the repertoire was profiled, and TCRdb retains in-frame clones only, with some absent. The sample has some 80,000 clones; 75% to 90% are singletons. The sample taken for sequencing was peripheral blood. All receptors derive from a human donor in a cohort sampled during active COVID-19. Each CDR3 is given with its conserved first and last residue. The order of the fields is CDR3 protein, V gene.

cdr3_aa: CASSPGERGYTF; v_call: TRBV2
cdr3_aa: CASSLHTAYEQYF; v_call: TRBV5-4
cdr3_aa: CASSLQGTTNEKLFF; v_call: TRBV5-4
cdr3_aa: CASSSNRGRVEKLFF; v_call: TRBV11-2
cdr3_aa: CASEGQGTEKLFF; v_call: TRBV6-6
cdr3_aa: CAWSVGGEQYF; v_call: TRBV30
cdr3_aa: CSVRGTGPWEQYF; v_call: TRBV29-1
cdr3_aa: CATGTQISDTQYF; v_call: TRBV10-1
cdr3_aa: CASSPPGRGTEAFF; v_call: TRBV4-2
cdr3_aa: CASSEQGISGNTIYF; v_call: TRBV6-1
cdr3_aa: CASSLAGTIKETQYF; v_call: TRBV7-9
cdr3_aa: CASSPLPVGQGLDTQYF; v_call: TRBV18
cdr3_aa: CATSRDDRPYYGYTF; v_call: TRBV15
cdr3_aa: CASRPRLAPVEQYF; v_call: TRBV13
cdr3_aa: CASSEKAQGASSPLHF; v_call: TRBV6-1
cdr3_aa: CASREQENTEAFF; v_call: TRBV6-4
cdr3_aa: CASSVRNSGANVLTF; v_call: TRBV6-5
cdr3_aa: CATSARTGESNTGELFF; v_call: TRBV24-1
cdr3_aa: CASQSTGTDTQYF; v_call: TRBV5-1
cdr3_aa: CASSMGQEQYF; v_call: TRBV19
cdr3_aa: CATSDPTSIVGTEQFF; v_call: TRBV24-1
cdr3_aa: CASSQGDVRGGPFF; v_call: TRBV4-1
cdr3_aa: CASTPSGGAGETQYF; v_call: TRBV5-1
cdr3_aa: CSAGDGGAADTQYF; v_call: TRBV29-1
cdr3_aa: CASSVSGTAAYEQYF; v_call: TRBV9
cdr3_aa: CASSQGDSSNSPLHF; v_call: TRBV3-1/TRBV3-2
cdr3_aa: CASSLYSGGGTDTQYF; v_call: TRBV5-4
cdr3_aa: CASSPTGTEAFF; v_call: TRBV5-4
cdr3_aa: CASSSRLFRGLAGNSYEQYF; v_call: TRBV3-1/TRBV3-2
cdr3_aa: CASSLGGAPPQHF; v_call: TRBV5-1
cdr3_aa: CASKEGVAGGPPQYF; v_call: TRBV3-1/TRBV3-2
cdr3_aa: CASRRGGKDGYTF; v_call: TRBV6-5
cdr3_aa: CASSLQGYGYTF; v_call: TRBV5-6
cdr3_aa: CASSSGTSGRNEQFF; v_call: TRBV5-4
cdr3_aa: CASSRSIEPRGSSSYNEQFF; v_call: TRBV18
cdr3_aa: CASSFSGNTEAFF; v_call: TRBV12-3/TRBV12-4
cdr3_aa: CASSVEVHGELFF; v_call: TRBV6-4
cdr3_aa: CSVGGSRSYEQYF; v_call: TRBV29-1
cdr3_aa: CASSYGTTDTQYF; v_call: TRBV6-5
cdr3_aa: CASSQAGWRGQGATNEKLFF; v_call: TRBV4-1
cdr3_aa: CASSLGGQGYEQYF; v_call: TRBV5-1
cdr3_aa: CATSRRGGHRETQYF; v_call: TRBV15
cdr3_aa: CASSQAGGNSYNEQFF; v_call: TRBV4-2
cdr3_aa: CASSPLGGGTEAFF; v_call: TRBV18
cdr3_aa: CASRARTGANNSPLHF; v_call: TRBV19
cdr3_aa: CASSFSGLRSETQYF; v_call: TRBV5-1
cdr3_aa: CASSPAMQNTDTQYF; v_call: TRBV4-1
cdr3_aa: CASTRQGGMDTQYF; v_call: TRBV6-5